The 29 T cell receptor beta chains below were found in one sample sequenced in a study of CD8 T cells in ankylosing spondylitis. Findings and caveats of the study: Ankylosing spondylitis blood appeared to carry a characteristic TCR beta motif of eight or nine highly homologous variants.

What these receptors recognize is not known. TCRdb fed the 5' RACE reads into MiXCR, producing one record per CDR3 protein. The sample lists about 540,000 distinct CDR3 sequences, roughly 13% occurring once. The sample consisted of blood, either unsorted or a sorted T cell fraction (not recorded which). The receptors were gathered from a male donor with ankylosing spondylitis.

This clonotype showed up just a few times. The chain carries TRBV12-5 and TRBJ2-3; D call uncertain. CDR3 length equals 15 residues. Germline-derived CDR1 and CDR2 are LGHNT and FRNRAP. Trimming stripped 5 bases from V and 4 bases from J, with 16 bases between. The CDR3 here is CASGARPLGSDTQYF. The CDR3 DNA follows: TGTGCTAGTGGTGCCCGCCCATTGGGGTCAGATACGCAGTATTTT.

The chain links TRBV6-1 to TRBJ2-7; 8 bases are a match to TRBD2. The CDR3 is 14 amino acids. V was clipped by 6 bases and J by 0 bases; unmatched bases: 4. CDR1 is MNHNS and CDR2 is SASEGT in the germline V gene. The DNA for the CDR3 is TGTGCCAGCAGCATGGGGACTAGCTCCTACGAGCAGTACTTC. This codes for CASSMGTSSYEQYF.

The chain couples TRBV6-5 to TRBJ2-7, with 16 bases lining up with TRBD2. The length of the CDR3 is 17 residues. Trimming at V came to 6 bases and at J to 7 bases, leaving 12 bases not matched to a gene. The germline gives CDR1 MNHEY, CDR2 SVGAGI. The chain's CDR3 is CASRYGTSGREVREQYV. The CDR3 bases are TGTGCCAGCAGATACGGGACTAGCGGGAGGGAGGTTCGGGAGCAGTACGTC.

This clonotype occurred many times. V is TRBV5-5 and J is TRBJ1-5; D ambiguous. Germline V CDR1 and CDR2: SGHKS, YYEKEE (reference sequence). V was pared by 0 bases and J by 9 bases, with 10 bases between. This CDR3 has 13 residues. For the CDR3, the DNA is TGTGCCAGCAGCTTGGAATCCTTCTCGCCCCAGCATTTT. It yields the protein CASSLESFSPQHF.

This clonotype was detected a few times. The chain joins TRBV24-1 to TRBJ2-1; 7 nucleotides line up with TRBD2. Germline CDR1 KGHDR, CDR2 SFDVKD. The CDR3 is 16 residues long. The J segment lost 7 bases and the V segment lost 6 bases, leaving 14 bases of the junction unmatched. CDR3 coding DNA: TGTGCCACCAGTCCGGGACTAACCGCCAGCATAAATGAGCAGTTCTTC. Translating gives CATSPGLTASINEQFF.

This clonotype came up a few times. The chain combines TRBV20-1 with TRBJ1-1; D gene ambiguous. CDR1 and CDR2 from the germline V gene are DFQATT and SNEGSKA (reference sequence). The CDR3 is 12 residues long. V lost 6 bases and J lost 4, with 12 bases in between. The CDR3 sequence: CSAVPLFTEAFF. In DNA, the CDR3 is TGCAGTGCCGTGCCACTGTTCACTGAAGCTTTCTTT.

This clonotype was counted ten times or more. V gene TRBV12-3 or TRBV12-4 combines with J gene TRBJ2-1; D unclear. The V end lost 5 bases, the J end lost 7 bases, and 9 bases lay between the germline ends. This CDR3 has 12 amino acids. CDR3: CASSRNMNEQFF. The CDR3 nucleotides read TGTGCCAGCAGTCGAAACATGAATGAGCAGTTCTTC.

This clonotype has just a few counts. The V call is TRBV15, the J call TRBJ2-7; a possible D gene is TRBD1 (5 bases). This CDR3 has 15 residues. CDR1 is LNHNV and CDR2 is YYDKDF in the germline V gene (reference sequence). V was shortened by 6 bases and J by 4 bases, with 19 bases between the two germline ends. The CDR3 loop reads CATSSGFNREYEQYV. The CDR3 DNA is TGTGCCACCAGTTCAGGGTTTAATCGAGAGTACGAGCAGTACGTC.

This clonotype came up a few times. The chain recombines TRBV18 with TRBJ1-1, with D perhaps TRBD1 (5 bases). CDR3 length equals 13 residues. Between the trimmed V and J ends, which lost 10 bases and 4 bases, there was a span of 16 bases. Germline CDR1 reads KGHSH; CDR2 reads LQKENI. CDR3 protein: CATYSGTGTEAFF. The CDR3 coding sequence is TGTGCCACCTATTCGGGGACGGGCACTGAAGCTTTCTTT.

This clonotype was detected a few times. DNA of the CDR3: TGTGCCAGCAGCCGATCCCCTGTCTACGAGCAGTACTTC. Amino acid sequence: CASSRSPVYEQYF. The gene calls are TRBV7-2 and TRBJ2-7; D gene uncertain. The CDR3 is 13 residues long. Germline V gene data show CDR1 as SGHTA and CDR2 as FQGNSA. The V end was cut by 5 bases, the J end by 3 bases, with 11 bases between.

V gene TRBV2 combines with J gene TRBJ1-5; D not resolved. CDR1 is SNHLY and CDR2 is FYNNEI in the germline V gene. The CDR3 runs to 14 residues. The V end was cut by 3 bases, the J end by 3 bases, with 9 bases between. Here the CDR3 DNA reads TGTGCCAGCAGTGACGGCAGGTTCAATCAGCCCCAGCATTTT. Amino acids: CASSDGRFNQPQHF. Drawing the rest from reference TRBV2 and TRBJ1-5, the complete variable domain is EPEVTQTPSHQVTQMGQEVILRCVPISNHLYFYWYRQILGQKVEFLVSFYNNEISEKSEIFDDQFSVERPDGSNFTLKIRSTKLEDSAMYFCASSDGRFNQPQHFGDGTRLSIL.

This clonotype was seen a handful of times. The rearrangement uses TRBV6-1 and TRBJ2-1; 14 nucleotides line up with TRBD2. The CDR3 extends over 15 amino acids. V lost 5 bases to trimming and J lost 9 bases; unmatched junction nucleotides: 6. Germline V gene sequence: CDR1 MNHNS, CDR2 SASEGT. The CDR3 sequence is CASSPGLAGVVEQFF. For the CDR3, the DNA is TGTGCCAGCAGTCCGGGACTAGCGGGAGTTGTTGAGCAGTTCTTC.

The chain has TRBV18 and TRBJ1-4; no reliable D call. The CDR3 runs to 13 residues. Looked up from germline, CDR1 is KGHSH and CDR2 is LQKENI. V was pared by 3 bases and J by 7 bases, with 9 bases between. DNA for the CDR3: TGTGCCAGCTCACCTGGCATGAGTGAAAAACTGTTTTTT. Translating gives CASSPGMSEKLFF.

This clonotype showed up many times. The chain uses TRBV5-1 and TRBJ2-5; a weak D match, TRBD2 (5 bases). Germline V CDR1 and CDR2: SGHRS, YFSETQ. Deletions cut 0 bases from V and 5 bases from J, with 11 bases between. The CDR3 runs 14 residues. In DNA form, the CDR3 reads TGCGCCAGCAGCTTGGTACTAGGTGACGAGACCCAGTACTTC. It yields the protein CASSLVLGDETQYF.

The chain recombines TRBV25-1 with TRBJ2-1; D may be TRBD2 (5 bases). V lost 3 bases to trimming and J lost 5 bases, with 17 bases between them. CDR1 is MGHDK, CDR2 SYGVNS, per germline. The CDR3 is made up of 16 amino acids. The DNA of the CDR3 is TGTGCCAGCAGTGACAGTTTAGCGCCGGGTGACAATGAGCAGTTCTTC. Translation gives CASSDSLAPGDNEQFF.

The rearrangement links TRBV20-1 to TRBJ1-1, with D tentatively TRBD1 (5 bases). Germline values: CDR1 DFQATT, CDR2 SNEGSKA (reference sequence). V dropped 6 bases and J dropped 7 bases, with 18 bases sitting between them. This CDR3 is 13 amino acids long. The CDR3 region has the DNA TGCAGTGCCGCCGGGGGGGGATTTGGTGAAGCTTTCTTT. Translation: CSAAGGGFGEAFF.

The chain has TRBV20-1 and TRBJ1-1; D not resolved. Trimming left V 1 base short and J 3 bases short, with 18 bases between. The V gene's germline CDR1 is DFQATT and CDR2 SNEGSKA (reference sequence). The CDR3 has 16 residues. The CDR3 region is CSARVGLAVRDTEAFF. CDR3 in DNA: TGCAGTGCTAGAGTGGGTTTAGCCGTCAGAGACACTGAAGCTTTCTTT.

This clonotype was counted only a few times. The V gene is TRBV29-1, the J gene TRBJ2-3; 8 nucleotides agree with TRBD2. The CDR3 spans 13 residues. Trimming at V came to 3 bases and at J to 5 bases, leaving 4 bases not matched to a gene. Germline CDR1 is SQVTM and CDR2 is ANQGSEA. CDR3 bases: TGCAGCGTTGAGATTAGCGGGAAAGATACGCAGTATTTT. It is translated as CSVEISGKDTQYF.

This clonotype was seen only a few times. V and J are TRBV5-6 and TRBJ2-1; D is perhaps TRBD2 (5 bases). CDR1 is SGHDT and CDR2 is YYEEEE in the germline V gene. V was pared by 0 bases and J by 0 bases, with 19 bases between. The CDR3 has 19 residues. CDR3 protein: CASSLEILRAASSYNEQFF. CDR3 bases: TGTGCCAGCAGCTTGGAGATTTTAAGAGCGGCGAGCTCCTACAATGAGCAGTTCTTC.

The CDR3 region is CAWSYRQGLTPLHF. In nucleotides, the CDR3 is TGTGCCTGGAGTTACCGACAGGGGCTTACACCCCTCCACTTT. The chain has TRBV30 and TRBJ1-6, with 8 nucleotides matching TRBD1. Losses at the gene ends were 2 bases for V and 11 bases for J; bases not matched to a gene: 8. This CDR3 has 14 residues. CDR1 and CDR2 from the germline V gene are GTSNPN and SVGIG (reference sequence).

This clonotype was counted a few times. The chain couples TRBV29-1 to TRBJ1-1; weak D call: TRBD1 (5 bases). V gave up 4 bases and J gave up 1 base, with 10 bases separating them. Germline V gene sequence: CDR1 SQVTM, CDR2 ANQGSEA. The CDR3 consists of 13 residues. The CDR3 nucleotides are TGCAGCGTTGGACAGAGGGGGAACACTGAAGCTTTCTTT. It is translated as CSVGQRGNTEAFF.

This clonotype was seen repeatedly, ten times or more. The chain is built from TRBV7-8 and TRBJ2-3, with D possibly matching TRBD2 (6 bases). Germline V gives CDR1 SGHVS, CDR2 FQNEAQ. The CDR3 loop spans 14 amino acids. V was trimmed by 4 bases and J by 4 bases, leaving 12 bases between them. The CDR3 DNA reads TGTGCCAGCAGCTACCGGGACTTTTCAGATACGCAGTATTTT. Translated: CASSYRDFSDTQYF.

The rearrangement joins TRBV15 to TRBJ2-3; either TRBD1 or TRBD2 may fit D (6 bases each). Per germline, CDR1 LNHNV and CDR2 YYDKDF (reference sequence). The CDR3 is 15 residues long. V was shortened by 3 bases and J by 5 bases, with 15 bases between the two germline ends. The CDR3 loop reads CATSRVGGAGDTQYF. CDR3 DNA sequence: TGTGCCACCAGCAGGGTGGGGGGCGCAGGAGATACGCAGTATTTT. The full variable domain, with the rest looked up from reference TRBV15 and TRBJ2-3, is DAMVIQNPRYQVTQFGKPVTLSCSQTLNHNVMYWYQQKSSQAPKLLFHYYDKDFNNEADTPDNFQSRRPNTSFCFLDIRSPGLGDTAMYLCATSRVGGAGDTQYFGPGTRLTVL.

This clonotype was counted many times. The rearrangement links TRBV5-1 to TRBJ2-1, with D maybe TRBD2 (5 bases). CDR1 and CDR2 (germline): SGHRS, YFSETQ. This CDR3 has 15 amino acids. V lost 0 bases to trimming and J lost 5 bases, with 12 bases between them. The CDR3 loop reads CASSLVASSNNEQFF. The CDR3 region has the DNA TGCGCCAGCAGCTTGGTAGCTAGCAGTAACAATGAGCAGTTCTTC.

This clonotype was counted many times. The junction departs from germline at one end; a sequencing error may be responsible. The gene calls are TRBV7-2 and TRBJ2-3; the D is unclear. This CDR3 comprises 13 residues. Germline values: CDR1 SGHTA, CDR2 FQGNSA. In DNA, the CDR3 is TGCGCCAGCAGCTTACCTAGCACAGATACGCAGTATTTT. This sequence encodes CASSLPSTDTQYF.

This clonotype was counted many times. The V gene is TRBV10-3, the J gene TRBJ1-1; 7 positions match TRBD1. The germline gives CDR1 ENHRY, CDR2 SYGVKD. After removal of 4 bases from V and 7 bases from J, the junction contained 9 bases not matched to a gene. The CDR3 runs to 14 residues. The CDR3 region has the DNA TGTGCCATCAGTGGACAGGGAGTTTATGGTGAAGCTTTCTTT. Translating it yields CAISGQGVYGEAFF.

This clonotype was observed a few times. A junction end diverges from the germline sequence, so it may reflect a read error. The chain is built from TRBV29-1 and TRBJ2-3; 12 bases are shared with TRBD2. Germline lookup yields CDR1 SQVTM and CDR2 ANQGSEA. The CDR3 is 15 residues long. The CDR3 sequence is CSVDPGLAGTETQYF. CDR3 in DNA: TGCAGCGTTGATCCAGGACTAGCGGGAACAGAAACGCAGTATTTT.

This sequence joins TRBV11-2 and TRBJ1-1; possible D gene TRBD1, 6 bases. Germline CDR1 and CDR2: SGHAT and FQNNGV. The CDR3 runs to 15 residues. V was pared by 2 bases and J by 4 bases, with 14 bases between. The CDR3 is CASSLSWGDITEAFF. CDR3 sequence (DNA): TGTGCCAGCAGCTTATCCTGGGGGGACATCACTGAAGCTTTCTTT.

The J gene is TRBJ2-1, the V gene TRBV12-3 or TRBV12-4; 9 nucleotides line up with TRBD2. The CDR3 extends over 14 amino acids. V shed 6 bases, J shed 6 bases, and the junction held 6 bases outside the gene matches. CDR3 loop: CASSPQAGGNEQFF. CDR3 in DNA: TGTGCCAGCAGCCCCCAAGCGGGGGGCAATGAGCAGTTCTTC.